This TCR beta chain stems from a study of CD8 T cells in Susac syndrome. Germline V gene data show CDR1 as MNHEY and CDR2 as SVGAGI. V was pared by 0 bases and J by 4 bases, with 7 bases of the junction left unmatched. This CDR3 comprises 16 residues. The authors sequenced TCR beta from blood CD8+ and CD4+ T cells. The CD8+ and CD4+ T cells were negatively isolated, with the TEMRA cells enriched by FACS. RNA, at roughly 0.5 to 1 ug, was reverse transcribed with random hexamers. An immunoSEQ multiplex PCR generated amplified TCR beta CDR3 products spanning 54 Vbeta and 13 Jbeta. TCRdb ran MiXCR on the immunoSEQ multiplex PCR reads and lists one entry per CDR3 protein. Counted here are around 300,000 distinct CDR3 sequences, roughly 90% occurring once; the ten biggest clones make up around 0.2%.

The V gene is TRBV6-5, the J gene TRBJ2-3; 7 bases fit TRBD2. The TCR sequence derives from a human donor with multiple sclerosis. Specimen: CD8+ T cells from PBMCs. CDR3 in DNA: TGTGCCAGCAGTTACTCCGCGGGGGAGGTGGCAGATACGCAGTATTTT. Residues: CASSYSAGEVADTQYF.